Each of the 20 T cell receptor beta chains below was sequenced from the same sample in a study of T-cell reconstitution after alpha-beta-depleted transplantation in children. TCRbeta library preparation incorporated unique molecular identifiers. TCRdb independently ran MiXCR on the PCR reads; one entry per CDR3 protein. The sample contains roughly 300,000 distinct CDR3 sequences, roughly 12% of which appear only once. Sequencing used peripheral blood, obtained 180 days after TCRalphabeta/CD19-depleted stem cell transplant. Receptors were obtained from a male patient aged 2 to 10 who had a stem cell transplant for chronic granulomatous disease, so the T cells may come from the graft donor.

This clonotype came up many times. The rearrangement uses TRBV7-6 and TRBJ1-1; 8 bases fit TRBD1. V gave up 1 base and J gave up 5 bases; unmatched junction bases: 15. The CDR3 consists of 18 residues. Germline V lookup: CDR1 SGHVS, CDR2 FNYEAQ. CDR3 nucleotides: TGTGCCAGCAGCTTAGACCCCTGGACAGGGTCAAAGGGAACTGAAGCTTTCTTT. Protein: CASSLDPWTGSKGTEAFF.

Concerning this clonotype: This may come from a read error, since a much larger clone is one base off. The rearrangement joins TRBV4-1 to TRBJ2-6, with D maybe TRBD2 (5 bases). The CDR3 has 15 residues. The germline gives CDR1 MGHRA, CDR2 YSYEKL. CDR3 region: CASSYASSRANVLTF. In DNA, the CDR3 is TGCGCCAGCAGCTACGCTAGCTCTAGGGCCAACGTCCTGACTTTC.

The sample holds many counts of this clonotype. Here the CDR3 reads CASSVVAEDTDTQYF. In DNA form, the CDR3 reads TGTGCCAGCAGCGTAGTTGCGGAAGACACAGATACGCAGTATTTT. The rearrangement joins TRBV9 to TRBJ2-3, with unresolved D. V lost 0 bases, J lost 2 bases, and 10 bases lay in between. The CDR3 extends over 15 amino acids. Germline-derived CDR1 and CDR2 are SGDLS and YYNGEE. The full variable domain, rest sourced from reference TRBV9 and TRBJ2-3, is DSGVTQTPKHLITATGQRVTLRCSPRSGDLSVYWYQQSLDQGLQFLIQYYNGEERAKGNILERFSAQQFPDLHSELNLSSLELGDSALYFCASSVVAEDTDTQYFGPGTRLTVL.

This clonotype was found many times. The CDR3 loop is CSVEDYRSGGRAGNEQFF. The CDR3 coding sequence is TGCAGCGTTGAAGATTACCGCTCAGGAGGGAGGGCAGGGAATGAGCAGTTCTTC. V usage is TRBV29-1 and J usage is TRBJ2-1; TRBD2 matches 7 bases. Germline CDR1 SQVTM, CDR2 ANQGSEA. Unmatched junction bases numbered 18, after V lost 0 bases and J lost 7 bases. The CDR3 runs 18 residues.

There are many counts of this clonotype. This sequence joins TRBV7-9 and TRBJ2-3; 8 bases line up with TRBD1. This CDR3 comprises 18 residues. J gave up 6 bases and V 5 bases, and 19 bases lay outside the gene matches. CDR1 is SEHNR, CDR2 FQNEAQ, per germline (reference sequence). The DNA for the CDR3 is TGTGCCAGCAGCGACGCGACAGGGGCTGGAACCGACCCCGATACGCAGTATTTT. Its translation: CASSDATGAGTDPDTQYF.

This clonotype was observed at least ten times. CDR3 in amino acids: CSVRAGFEQYF. In DNA, the CDR3 is TGCAGCGTGAGGGCGGGGTTCGAGCAGTACTTC. This chain joins TRBV29-1 and TRBJ2-7, with a tentative D call TRBD2 (6 bases). The CDR3 sequence is 11 residues long. Trimming removed 6 bases at V and 6 bases at J, with 12 bases between. In germline, CDR1 is SQVTM, CDR2 ANQGSEA.

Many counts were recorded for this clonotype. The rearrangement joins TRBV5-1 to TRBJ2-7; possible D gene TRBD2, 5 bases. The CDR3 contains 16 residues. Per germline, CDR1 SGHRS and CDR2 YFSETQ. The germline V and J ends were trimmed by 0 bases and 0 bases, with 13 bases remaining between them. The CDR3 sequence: CASSLVGGRSSYEQYF. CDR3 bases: TGCGCCAGCAGCTTGGTGGGCGGGCGGAGCTCCTACGAGCAGTACTTC.

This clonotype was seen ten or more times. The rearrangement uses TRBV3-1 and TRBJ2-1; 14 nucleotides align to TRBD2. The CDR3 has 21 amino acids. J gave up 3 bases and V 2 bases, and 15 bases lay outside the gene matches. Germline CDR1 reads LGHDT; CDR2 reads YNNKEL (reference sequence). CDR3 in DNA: TGTGCCAGCAGCCAAAGGTTTTCCGGGACTAGCGGGAGTAGGGGCTACAATGAGCAGTTCTTC. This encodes CASSQRFSGTSGSRGYNEQFF.

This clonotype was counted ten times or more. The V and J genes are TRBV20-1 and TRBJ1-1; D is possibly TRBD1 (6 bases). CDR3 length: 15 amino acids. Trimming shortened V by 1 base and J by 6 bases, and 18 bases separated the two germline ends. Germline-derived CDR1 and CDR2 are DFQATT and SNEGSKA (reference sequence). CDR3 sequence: CSARGWKQGVAEAFF. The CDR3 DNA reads TGCAGTGCTAGAGGCTGGAAACAGGGTGTCGCTGAAGCTTTCTTT.

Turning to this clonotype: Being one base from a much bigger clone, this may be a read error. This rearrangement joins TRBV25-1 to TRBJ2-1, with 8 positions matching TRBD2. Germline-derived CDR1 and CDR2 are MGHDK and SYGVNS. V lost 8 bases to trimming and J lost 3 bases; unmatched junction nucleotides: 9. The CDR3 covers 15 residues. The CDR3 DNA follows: TGTGCCAGCGGCGGACAAGCGGGGGTCTACAATGAGCAGTTCTTC. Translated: CASGGQAGVYNEQFF. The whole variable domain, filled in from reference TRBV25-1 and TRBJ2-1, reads EADIYQTPRYLVIGTGKKITLECSQTMGHDKMYWYQQDPGMELHLIHYSYGVNSTEKGDLSSESTVSRIRTEHFPLTLESARPSHTSQYLCASGGQAGVYNEQFFGPGTRLTVL.

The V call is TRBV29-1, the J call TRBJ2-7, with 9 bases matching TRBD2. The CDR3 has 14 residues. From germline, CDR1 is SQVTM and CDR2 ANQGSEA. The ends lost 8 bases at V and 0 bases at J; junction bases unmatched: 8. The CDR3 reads CSRRGGIYSYEQYF. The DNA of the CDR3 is TGCAGCCGGCGGGGGGGCATCTACTCCTACGAGCAGTACTTC.

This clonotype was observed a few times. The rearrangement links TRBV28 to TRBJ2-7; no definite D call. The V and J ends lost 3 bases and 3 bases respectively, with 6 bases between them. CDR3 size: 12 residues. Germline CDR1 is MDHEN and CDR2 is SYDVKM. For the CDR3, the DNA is TGTGCCAGCAGTTTCGCATTCTACGAGCAGTACTTC. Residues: CASSFAFYEQYF. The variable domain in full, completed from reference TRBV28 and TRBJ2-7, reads DVKVTQSSRYLVKRTGEKVFLECVQDMDHENMFWYRQDPGLGLRLIYFSYDVKMKEKGDIPEGYSVSREKKERFSLILESASTNQTSMYLCASSFAFYEQYFGPGTRLTVT.

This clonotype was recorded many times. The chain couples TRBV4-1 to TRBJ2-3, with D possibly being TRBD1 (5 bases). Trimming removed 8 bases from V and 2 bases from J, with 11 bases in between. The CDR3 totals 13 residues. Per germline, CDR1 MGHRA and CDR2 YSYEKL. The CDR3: CASGETVTDTQYF. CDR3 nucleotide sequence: TGCGCCAGCGGCGAGACAGTCACAGATACGCAGTATTTT.

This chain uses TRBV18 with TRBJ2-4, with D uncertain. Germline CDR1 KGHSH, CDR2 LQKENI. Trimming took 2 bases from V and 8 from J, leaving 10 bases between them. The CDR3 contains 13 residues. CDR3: CASSPGQSDIQYF. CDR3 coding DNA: TGTGCCAGCTCACCAGGGCAGAGTGACATTCAGTACTTC.

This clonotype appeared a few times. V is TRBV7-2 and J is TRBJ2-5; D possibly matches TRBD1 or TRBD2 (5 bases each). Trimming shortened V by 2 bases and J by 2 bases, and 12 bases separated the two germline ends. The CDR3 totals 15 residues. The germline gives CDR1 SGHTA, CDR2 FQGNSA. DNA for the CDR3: TGTGCCAGCAGCTTAACCCTGGGACGACAAGAGACCCAGTACTTC. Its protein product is CASSLTLGRQETQYF.

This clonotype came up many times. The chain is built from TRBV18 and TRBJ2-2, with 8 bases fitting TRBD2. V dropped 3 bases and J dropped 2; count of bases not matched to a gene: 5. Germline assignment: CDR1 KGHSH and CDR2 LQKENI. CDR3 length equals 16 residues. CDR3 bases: TGTGCCAGCTCACCCCAGCGGGGGAAAAACACCGGGGAGCTGTTTTTT. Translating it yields CASSPQRGKNTGELFF.

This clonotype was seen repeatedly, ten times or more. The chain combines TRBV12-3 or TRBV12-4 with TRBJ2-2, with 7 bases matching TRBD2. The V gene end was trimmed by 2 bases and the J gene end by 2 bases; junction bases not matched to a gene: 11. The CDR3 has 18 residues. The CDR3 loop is CASSLSGRPDLNTGELFF. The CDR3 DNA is TGTGCCAGCAGTTTATCCGGGAGGCCTGATCTTAACACCGGGGAGCTGTTTTTT.

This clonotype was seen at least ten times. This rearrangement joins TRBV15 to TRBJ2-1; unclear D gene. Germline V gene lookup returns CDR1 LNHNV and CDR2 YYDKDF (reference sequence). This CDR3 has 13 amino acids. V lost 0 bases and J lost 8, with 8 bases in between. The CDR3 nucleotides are TGTGCCACCAGCAGAGATCCGGGTGATGAGCAGTTCTTC. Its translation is CATSRDPGDEQFF.

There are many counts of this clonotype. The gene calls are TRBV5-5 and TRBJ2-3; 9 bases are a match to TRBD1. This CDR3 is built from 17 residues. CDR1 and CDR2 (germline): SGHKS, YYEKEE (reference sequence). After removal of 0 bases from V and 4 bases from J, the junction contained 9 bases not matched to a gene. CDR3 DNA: TGTGCCAGCAGCTTGGGGACCGGGACAGGGTATTCAGATACGCAGTATTTT. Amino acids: CASSLGTGTGYSDTQYF.

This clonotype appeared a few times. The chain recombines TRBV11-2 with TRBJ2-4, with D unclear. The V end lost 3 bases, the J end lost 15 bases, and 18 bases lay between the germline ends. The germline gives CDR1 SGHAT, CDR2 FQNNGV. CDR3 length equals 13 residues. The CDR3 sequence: CASSLGITESRYF. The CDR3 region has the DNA TGTGCCAGCAGCTTGGGTATTACAGAGAGTCGGTACTTC.